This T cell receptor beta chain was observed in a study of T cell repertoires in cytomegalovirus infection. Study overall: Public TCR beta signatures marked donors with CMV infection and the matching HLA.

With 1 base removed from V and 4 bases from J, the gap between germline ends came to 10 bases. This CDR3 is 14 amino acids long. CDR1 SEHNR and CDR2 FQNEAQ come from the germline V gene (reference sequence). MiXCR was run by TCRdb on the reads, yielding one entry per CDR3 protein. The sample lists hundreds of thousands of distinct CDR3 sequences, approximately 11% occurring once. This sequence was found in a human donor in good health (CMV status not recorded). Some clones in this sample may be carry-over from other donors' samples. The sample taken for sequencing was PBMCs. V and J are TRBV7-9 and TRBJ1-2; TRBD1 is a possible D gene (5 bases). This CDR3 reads CASSLDQGPYGYTF. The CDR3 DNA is TGTGCCAGCAGCTTAGACCAGGGACCCTATGGCTACACCTTC.